Many counts were recorded for the clone carrying this T cell receptor (beta chain). Germline CDR1 SGDLS, CDR2 YYNGEE. This CDR3 spans 14 amino acids. Deletions cut 3 bases from V and 3 bases from J, with 13 bases between. The sample is drawn from a study of T cells in Graves' hyperthyroidism and ophthalmopathy. Overall study: Before any treatment, at initial diagnosis, peripheral blood was collected.

TCR beta CDR3 sequences were amplified from RNA transcripts. When the TCR CDR3 underwent first-round RT-PCR, the HTBI primer set was used. TCRdb re-analysed the multiplex PCR reads in MiXCR, keeping a single row per CDR3 protein. The table lists roughly 700,000 distinct CDR3 sequences, about a third of them singletons. The study defined stable Graves' hyperthyroidism as no ophthalmopathy progression within 18 months. Uncontrolled infection, other autoimmune disease, pregnancy or lactation barred patients from enrollment. Specimen: blood. The clonotype originates from a woman aged 40 to 49 with Graves' hyperthyroidism. This chain uses TRBV9 with TRBJ2-7; D is unresolved. CDR3 bases: TGTGCCAGCAGCGCAACGCAGCTGCTCTACGAGCAGTACTTC. Amino acids: CASSATQLLYEQYF.